These 30 T cell receptor beta chains share one sample of origin, sequenced in a study of breast tumors, draining lymph nodes, adjacent tissues. Axillary draining lymph nodes of breast cancer patients supplied the node samples. One entry per CDR3 protein, called by TCRdb with MiXCR from the multiplex PCR reads. The data contain 200,000 or so distinct CDR3 sequences, approximately 33% of them seen just once; the ten biggest clones take up 4.3%. The sample consisted of axillary lymph node tissue. The receptors shown here come from a female donor with breast cancer. Some clones in this sample may be carry-over from other donors' samples.

This clonotype showed up many times. The V call is TRBV20-1, the J call TRBJ1-2; 7 bases map to TRBD1. The trim removed 6 bases at V and 1 base at J, leaving 5 bases unmatched. Germline V lookup: CDR1 DFQATT, CDR2 SNEGSKA (reference sequence). The CDR3 contains 13 residues. The CDR3 loop is CSAPGQFNYGYTF. The CDR3 DNA sequence: TGCAGTGCGCCGGGACAGTTTAACTATGGCTACACCTTC.

This clonotype has ten or more counts. This rearrangement joins TRBV11-2 to TRBJ2-7, with TRBD2 matching over 7 bases. Per germline, CDR1 SGHAT and CDR2 FQNNGV. The CDR3 spans 14 residues. V trimming: 5 bases; J trimming: 2 bases; junction bases outside the gene matches: 6. Written as DNA, the CDR3 is TGTGCCAGCAGCCCTAGCGGCCAAGCCTACGAGCAGTACTTC. Its translation: CASSPSGQAYEQYF. The full variable domain, its missing parts supplied by reference TRBV11-2 and TRBJ2-7, is EAGVAQSPRYKIIEKRQSVAFWCNPISGHATLYWYQQILGQGPKLLIQFQNNGVVDDSQLPKDRFSAERLKGVDSTLKIQPAKLEDSAVYLCASSPSGQAYEQYFGPGTRLTVT.

There are many counts of this clonotype. This rearrangement joins TRBV9 to TRBJ1-4, with TRBD1 as a possible D gene (5 bases). The CDR3 runs to 15 residues. V lost 0 bases, J lost 8 bases, and 14 bases lay in between. CDR1 SGDLS and CDR2 YYNGEE come from the germline V gene. The CDR3 loop reads CASSVDGGFEEKLFF. In nucleotides, the CDR3 is TGTGCCAGCAGCGTAGATGGGGGATTTGAAGAAAAACTGTTTTTT.

About this clonotype: Being one base from a much bigger clone, this may be a read error. The chain carries TRBV5-4 and TRBJ2-7; 8 nucleotides match TRBD2. Germline values: CDR1 SGHNT, CDR2 YYREEE (reference sequence). The CDR3 runs 16 residues. Trimming took 5 bases from V and 6 from J; bases not matched to a gene: 16. The CDR3 is CASSRGGRRNTCEQYF. CDR3 DNA sequence: TGTGCCAGCAGTCGGGGGGGCCGTCGAAATACCTGCGAGCAGTACTTC.

Of note for this clonotype: Germline and junction disagree at one end, which may indicate a read error. The chain links TRBV13 to TRBJ2-3; the D is unclear. This CDR3 is 13 amino acids long. The V gene's germline CDR1 is PRHDT and CDR2 FYEKMQ (reference sequence). CDR3 in DNA: TGTGCCAGCAGCCCGCCCCGGGCAGGTACGCAGTATTTC. Amino acids: CASSPPRAGTQYF. The full variable domain, its missing parts supplied by reference TRBV13 and TRBJ2-3, is AAGVIQSPRHLIKEKRETATLKCYPIPRHDTVYWYQQGPGQDPQFLISFYEKMQSDKGSIPDRFSAQQFSDYHSELNMSSLELGDSALYFCASSPPRAGTQYFGPGTRLTVL.

About this clonotype: With a much larger clone just one base away, this may be a read error. The chain is built from TRBV12-3 or TRBV12-4 and TRBJ2-2; D remains ambiguous. V lost 3 bases, J lost 6 bases, and 8 bases lay in between. The CDR3 consists of 13 residues. The CDR3 sequence is CASSFERAGELFF. CDR3 DNA: TGTGCCAGCAGTTTCGAAAGGGCCGGGGAGCTGTTTTTT.

This clonotype has a count of ten or more. This chain connects TRBV6-2 or TRBV6-3 to TRBJ2-7; maybe TRBD1 (6 bases). Looked up from germline, CDR1 is MNHEY and CDR2 is SVGEGT. The CDR3 covers 13 residues. The V and J ends lost 5 bases and 3 bases respectively, with 11 bases between them. The CDR3 sequence: CASSGRGSYEQYF. The CDR3 DNA sequence: TGTGCCAGCAGTGGCAGGGGCAGCTACGAGCAGTACTTC.

This clonotype occurred many times. An end of the junction differs from the germline gene, which may be a read error. V is TRBV7-7 and J is TRBJ1-5; D may be TRBD1 (5 bases). This CDR3 has 13 residues. The germline V gene has CDR1 SSHAT and CDR2 FNYEAQ (reference sequence). CDR3 DNA: TGTGCTAGCAGCTTAGCGGCAGGGCAGCCCCAGCATTTT. Its protein product is CASSLAAGQPQHF.

V and J are TRBV6-5 and TRBJ2-1, with unresolved D. The CDR3 is 12 residues long. Germline CDR1 reads MNHEY; CDR2 reads SVGAGI. V gave up 5 bases and J gave up 4 bases, with 6 bases separating them. The CDR3 sequence is CASSKVYNEQFF. CDR3 nucleotides: TGTGCCAGCAGTAAGGTGTACAATGAGCAGTTCTTC.

This clonotype was recorded at least ten times. This CDR3 reads CASSTGPGGGEQYF. In nucleotides, the CDR3 is TGCGCCAGCAGCACCGGACCCGGGGGGGGGGAGCAGTACTTC. The J gene is TRBJ2-7, the V gene TRBV5-1, with 8 bases aligning to TRBD2. Germline CDR1 SGHRS, CDR2 YFSETQ. Losses at the gene ends were 4 bases for V and 7 bases for J; bases not matched to a gene: 10. CDR3 length equals 14 residues. The whole variable domain, filled in from reference TRBV5-1 and TRBJ2-7, reads KAGVTQTPRYLIKTRGQQVTLSCSPISGHRSVSWYQQTPGQGLQFLFEYFSETQRNKGNFPGRFSGRQFSNSRSEMNVSTLELGDSALYLCASSTGPGGGEQYFGPGTRLTVT.

The chain links TRBV3-1 to TRBJ2-4; D perhaps matches TRBD2 (5 bases). Germline loops: CDR1 LGHDT, CDR2 YNNKEL (reference sequence). CDR3 length: 12 residues. The V and J ends lost 5 bases and 9 bases respectively, with 11 bases between them. This CDR3 is CASSTGRGIQYF. The CDR3 region has the DNA TGTGCCAGCAGCACCGGACGGGGCATTCAGTACTTC.

This clonotype has ten or more counts. This rearrangement joins TRBV6-5 to TRBJ1-2, with TRBD1 matching over 7 bases. There are 13 residues in the CDR3. The V segment lost 6 bases and the J segment 7 bases; nucleotides outside the gene matches: 8. CDR1 and CDR2 (germline): MNHEY, SVGAGI. CDR3 sequence (DNA): TGTGCCAGCAGGGATACAGGGGCGGGTGGCTACACCTTC. Amino acids: CASRDTGAGGYTF.

This clonotype was seen repeatedly, ten times or more. V gene TRBV14 combines with J gene TRBJ2-2, with no clear D. CDR3 size: 15 residues. Germline V gene lookup returns CDR1 SGHDN and CDR2 FVKESK. The V gene lost 0 bases and the J gene lost 7 bases, with 12 bases spanning the gap. CDR3 protein: CASSQDLFPGGELFF. The CDR3 DNA reads TGTGCCAGCAGCCAAGATCTTTTCCCCGGCGGGGAGCTGTTTTTT.

This clonotype was counted many times. The chain is built from TRBV6-5 and TRBJ2-2; 7 nucleotides align to TRBD1. The length of the CDR3 is 17 residues. Germline CDR1 is MNHEY and CDR2 is SVGAGI. V dropped 2 bases and J dropped 1; count of bases not matched to a gene: 7. In DNA form, the CDR3 reads TGTGCCAGCAGTTACCTCTTTAGGGGGCGGAACACCGGGGAGCTGTTTTTT. Protein: CASSYLFRGRNTGELFF.

This clonotype occurred a few times. The chain recombines TRBV5-4 with TRBJ2-1; 11 nucleotides match TRBD2. V lost 5 bases and J lost 6; bases outside the gene matches: 7. The CDR3 contains 15 residues. Germline V gene lookup returns CDR1 SGHNT and CDR2 YYREEE (reference sequence). The CDR3 region has the DNA TGTGCCAGCAGTTCCGGGACTAGCGGAAGCAATGAGCAGTTCTTC. Encoded protein: CASSSGTSGSNEQFF.

This chain uses TRBV9 with TRBJ1-1; no clear D. The CDR3 consists of 13 residues. Trimming removed 2 bases at V and 1 base at J, with 6 bases between. In germline, CDR1 is SGDLS, CDR2 YYNGEE. In DNA form, the CDR3 reads TGTGCCAGCAGCGTCGGCGCGAACACTGAAGCTTTCTTT. Its protein product is CASSVGANTEAFF.

This clonotype was picked up many times. At one end, the junction sequence differs from germline, possibly due to a read error. The V gene is TRBV9, the J gene TRBJ2-5; D may be TRBD1 (6 bases). The CDR3 covers 14 residues. The germline V gene encodes CDR1 SGDLS and CDR2 YYNGEE. CDR3 loop: CASSVGGAGETQSF. CDR3 sequence (DNA): TGTGCCAGCAGCGTAGGAGGGGCAGGGGAGACCCAGTCCTTC. Filled out from reference TRBV9 and TRBJ2-5, the complete variable domain reads DSGVTQTPKHLITATGQRVTLRCSPRSGDLSVYWYQQSLDQGLQFLIQYYNGEERAKGNILERFSAQQFPDLHSELNLSSLELGDSALYFCASSVGGAGETQSFGPGTRLLVL.

Only a few counts were recorded for this clonotype. This chain uses TRBV18 with TRBJ2-3, with D possibly matching TRBD2 (7 bases). The CDR3 consists of 15 residues. The germline V and J ends were trimmed by 0 bases and 4 bases, with 11 bases remaining between them. Germline CDR1 KGHSH, CDR2 LQKENI. In DNA form, the CDR3 reads TGTGCCAGCTCACCACCAGGGGGGGAGCCAGATACGCAGTATTTT. Encoded protein: CASSPPGGEPDTQYF.

This clonotype showed up many times. The chain links TRBV5-8 to TRBJ2-7; D is uncertain. Germline V gene data show CDR1 as SGHTS and CDR2 as YDEGEE. Deletions cut 4 bases from V and 0 bases from J, with 8 bases between. The CDR3 contains 13 residues. CDR3 in amino acids: CASSVDVSYEQYF. The CDR3 DNA is TGTGCCAGCAGCGTCGACGTCTCCTACGAGCAGTACTTC.

The genes are TRBV20-1 and TRBJ2-5; D is possibly TRBD2 (6 bases). V shed 3 bases and J shed 5 bases, with 16 bases lying between them. This CDR3 comprises 14 residues. Germline CDR1 DFQATT, CDR2 SNEGSKA (reference sequence). This CDR3 reads CSASRLGTGETQYF. In nucleotides, the CDR3 is TGCAGTGCTAGCAGACTAGGAACCGGGGAGACCCAGTACTTC.

As for this clonotype: A junction boundary mismatches the germline segment, possibly from a read error. The chain is built from TRBV6-4 and TRBJ2-3, with 10 bases fitting TRBD2. Germline-derived CDR1 and CDR2 are MRHNA and SNTAGT. This CDR3 spans 14 amino acids. CDR3 coding DNA: TGTGCCAGCACGCAGCGGGAGGGCACAGGTACGCAGTATTTT. It encodes CASTQREGTGTQYF.

This clonotype was recorded at least ten times. The rearrangement links TRBV20-1 to TRBJ2-1, with 7 bases fitting TRBD1. The V and J ends lost 2 bases and 0 bases, in that order; junction bases with no gene match: 7. This CDR3 is 16 amino acids long. Per germline, CDR1 DFQATT and CDR2 SNEGSKA (reference sequence). CDR3 in amino acids: CSARRQGGYSYNEQFF. The CDR3, as DNA: TGCAGTGCTAGAAGACAGGGCGGGTACTCCTACAATGAGCAGTTCTTC.

A few counts support this clonotype. The CDR3 reads CASNPRGTNQPQHF. The CDR3 DNA reads as TGTGCCAGCAACCCCCGGGGGACCAATCAGCCCCAGCATTTT. The V gene is TRBV6-5, the J gene TRBJ1-5, with D maybe TRBD1 (5 bases). CDR3 length equals 14 residues. V was shortened by 7 bases and J by 3 bases, with 13 bases between the two germline ends. Germline CDR1 is MNHEY and CDR2 is SVGAGI.

At least ten counts were recorded for this clonotype. The chain uses TRBV3-1 and TRBJ1-2; TRBD1 matches 7 bases. This CDR3 has 15 amino acids. Per the germline V gene, CDR1 is LGHDT and CDR2 is YNNKEL (reference sequence). J lost 1 base, V lost 1 base, and 3 bases had no gene match. In DNA form, the CDR3 reads TGTGCCAGCAGCCAAGGGGCAGGGGGTAACTATGGCTACACCTTC. It translates to CASSQGAGGNYGYTF.

Of note for this clonotype: This may arise from a read error, as a much more abundant clone is one base away. The CDR3 does not close with the conserved phenylalanine or tryptophan, likely indicating a read error. The chain joins TRBV19 to TRBJ2-3; TRBD2 is a possible D gene (6 bases). Deletions cut 5 bases from V and 0 bases from J, with 15 bases between. Germline V gene data show CDR1 as LNHDA and CDR2 as SQIVND (reference sequence). The CDR3 totals 16 residues. This CDR3 is CASSGDSTPSTDTQYS. The CDR3 DNA follows: TGTGCCAGTAGTGGGGACTCAACACCGAGCACAGATACGCAGTATTCT.

Regarding this clonotype: In this CDR3 the conserved last residue, phenylalanine or tryptophan, is missing, so a read error is likely. V and J are TRBV19 and TRBJ1-5; 9 bases agree with TRBD1. After removal of 5 bases from V and 7 bases from J, the junction contained 12 bases not matched to a gene. The CDR3 is made up of 16 amino acids. Germline CDR1 reads LNHDA; CDR2 reads SQIVND (reference sequence). CDR3 in amino acids: CASSLLDRGREQPQHS. The CDR3 DNA sequence: TGTGCCAGTAGTTTACTCGACAGGGGGAGAGAACAGCCCCAGCATTCT.

This clonotype was recorded many times. The junction shows a germline mismatch at one end, possibly a read error. The chain uses TRBV6-6 and TRBJ2-7, with 9 bases aligning to TRBD1. The CDR3 contains 14 residues. Germline V gene sequence: CDR1 MNHNY, CDR2 SVGAGI (reference sequence). The CDR3 nucleotides read TGTGCCAGCAGTCACTCCGACAGGGGGAGGGAGCAGTACTTC. It codes for CASSHSDRGREQYF.

The V gene is TRBV29-1, the J gene TRBJ2-3; no firm D call. CDR3 length equals 12 residues. The V gene lost 8 bases and the J gene lost 3 bases, with 12 bases spanning the gap. The V gene's germline CDR1 is SQVTM and CDR2 ANQGSEA. CDR3 protein: CSQSRRTDTQYF. For the CDR3, the DNA is TGCAGCCAAAGCCGTAGAACAGATACGCAGTATTTT.

This clonotype was detected only a few times. This may be a read error: a much more frequent sequence differs by one nucleotide. The chain links TRBV3-1 to TRBJ1-2; tentatively, D is TRBD1 (6 bases). The CDR3 is 13 amino acids. Germline V gives CDR1 LGHDT, CDR2 YNNKEL (reference sequence). The CDR3 loop is CASSQGTAYGHTF. In nucleotides, the CDR3 is TGTGCCAGCAGCCAAGGGACAGCTTATGGCCACACCTTC.

Remarks on this clonotype: This sequence may be a read error, since a much larger clone differs from it by one base. The J gene is TRBJ2-7, the V gene TRBV6-5, with D possibly being TRBD2 (5 bases). The CDR3 is made up of 13 amino acids. V was pared by 4 bases and J by 12 bases, with 19 bases between. Germline CDR1 and CDR2: MNHEY and SVGAGI. The CDR3 DNA follows: TGTGCCAGCAGTTCCCCCGGACGGGAATCCATGTACTTC. It specifies CASSSPGRESMYF.